This T cell receptor beta chain was sequenced during a study of blood T cells in healthy people across ages. Points from the study as a whole: Both higher diversity and more naive CD4+ cells marked long-lived donors when set against aged donors. Measured against age, TCR beta diversity per million T cells decreased in a roughly linear manner.

Combining a sample-barcoded 5' primer with a J-beta primer mix, a second PCR ran for roughly 6 to 11 cycles. TCRdb fed the 5' RACE reads into MiXCR, producing one record per CDR3 protein. The table records about 1.7 million distinct CDR3 sequences, roughly 28% of them present only once. Details on this clonotype: The antigen remains unidentified. A clone one base away is much larger, so this may be a read error. No conserved phenylalanine or tryptophan ends this CDR3, so it is likely a read error.

The study recruited healthy Caucasian donors from Russia who were aged about 6 to 90. The sequenced material came from blood. The receptor comes from a woman aged 25-40 years in good health.

The CDR3 here is CASSLGGQGYNEQFL. The CDR3 bases are TGTGCCAGCAGCTTAGGCGGACAGGGATACAATGAGCAGTTCTTA. The J gene is TRBJ2-1, the V gene TRBV7-8; 8 bases line up with TRBD1. CDR3 length: 15 amino acids. CDR1 SGHVS and CDR2 FQNEAQ come from the germline V gene. After removal of 1 base from V and 4 bases from J, the junction contained 3 bases not matched to a gene.